The rows below give T cell receptor beta chains drawn from one sample of a study of cytomegalovirus exposure and HLA in healthy donors. The repertoire was sequenced with immunoSEQ multiplex PCR; TCRdb's copy has only in-frame clones and lacks some. Of some 170,000 clones in the sample, 81% were seen once. Sequenced sample: PBMCs. The receptors were sampled from a woman under 30 in good health and CMV-seropositive. CDR3s include the opening cysteine and the closing phenylalanine or tryptophan. Each record gives: clone size, J gene, V gene, CDR3 length, CDR3 protein. Size is omitted from some rows. Given values are once, few, many or a class for expanded clones.

>NA|TRBJ1-1|TRBV29-1|14
CSVEKAGVNTEAFF
>NA|TRBJ2-3|TRBV6-1|16
CASSELSGGATDTQYF
>NA|TRBJ2-3|TRBV4-3|16
CASSQRLAAPTDTQYF
>once|TRBJ1-6|TRBV2|17
CASSEGSGGIYNSPLHF
>NA|TRBJ1-2|TRBV9|15
CASSTLTGVNYGYTF
>NA|TRBJ2-6|TRBV5-8|16
CASSLTGMGGANVLTF
>NA|TRBJ1-1|TRBV19|17
CASSIFLGRHTNTEAFF
>few|TRBJ1-6|TRBV5-5|15
CASSFSGARESPLHF
>NA|TRBJ1-1|TRBV6-5|13
CASSKNRNTEAFF
>NA|TRBJ2-7|TRBV19|15
CASSISAGGSYEQYF
>once|TRBJ2-1|TRBV5-4|19
CASSLEDASGGAIYNEQFF
>NA|TRBJ1-4|TRBV7-9|18
CASSLGGTGATLNEKLFF
>NA|TRBJ2-2|TRBV5-1|13
CASSAKSSGELFF
>NA|TRBJ1-2|TRBV7-9|15
CSSSLSVGRNHGYTF
>NA|TRBJ2-1|TRBV5-1|17
CASSLVWWRGGPNEQFF
>NA|TRBJ2-7|TRBV10-1|15
CASSEGAENSYEQYF
>NA|TRBJ1-1|TRBV30|14
CAWRIRVPNTEAFF
>NA|TRBJ2-7|TRBV11-2|16
CASSVLSGVGSYEQYF
>once|TRBJ2-2|TRBV7-9|18
CASSFGLAGGSVTGELFF
>NA|TRBJ2-5|TRBV7-2|15
CASSGQTSEEGTQYF
>NA|TRBJ1-1|TRBV4-2|16
CASSRTGQGRNTEAFF
>once|TRBJ2-1|TRBV27|18
CASSSIPGLAGSSNEQFF
>NA|TRBJ2-7|TRBV5-3|13
CARRGQVSYEQYF
>NA|TRBJ2-7|TRBV6-5|14
CASSSGLAGVGQYF
>NA|TRBJ1-1|TRBV5-1|14
CASSLGQRDTEAFF
>NA|TRBJ2-5|TRBV11-2|14
CASKRERGQETQYF
>NA|TRBJ2-3|TRBV5-8|16
CAASRTGQGLSDTQYF
>NA|TRBJ1-5|TRBV19|13
CASRTGGHQPQHF
>NA|TRBJ1-1|TRBV2|14
CASTAIQGDTEAFF
>NA|TRBJ2-4|TRBV10-3|13
CAISSGGMNIQYF
>NA|TRBJ2-1|TRBV7-8|14
CASSLDSSYNEQFF
>once|TRBJ2-7|TRBV9|16
CASSGRPGTSPYEQYF
>NA|TRBJ1-5|TRBV30|13
CAWSGQNNQPQHF
>NA|TRBJ2-1|TRBV6-5|14
CASSFLSGGDEQFF
>NA|TRBJ1-1|TRBV10-1|16
CASSDYRGSMNTEAFF
>NA|TRBJ2-5|TRBV19|16
CASSEQGRTSGETQYF
>many|TRBJ2-3|TRBV4-2|16
CASSQDRGGGADTQYF
>NA|TRBJ2-1|TRBV4-2|13
CASSQEAYNEQFF
>NA|TRBJ2-7|TRBV7-2|18
CASSPIPLLAGGDYEQYF
>NA|TRBJ2-3|TRBV14|14
CASSVQGSTDTQYF
>NA|TRBJ2-2|TRBV5-1|13
CASSAGYTGELFF
>NA|TRBJ2-1|TRBV27|15
CASSLETGNYNEQFF
>NA|TRBJ1-2|TRBV27|13
CASSWTSFYGYTF
>NA|TRBJ2-3|TRBV5-6|14
CASSLGLDADTQYF
>NA|TRBJ1-2|TRBV28|14
CASSYPREVHGYTF
>NA|TRBJ1-2|TRBV13|18
CASSFRTGGQGMGYGYTF
>NA|TRBJ2-3|TRBV30|14
CAWSGGHGTDTQYF
>NA|TRBJ1-4|TRBV29-1|13
CSVGWRFTEKLFF
>NA|TRBJ1-6|TRBV11-3|14
CASSSGQGNSPLHF
>NA|TRBJ2-3|TRBV5-4|15
CASSSRQGRADTQYF
>NA|TRBJ1-1|TRBV7-8|18
CASSLAGQGARVNTEAFF
>NA|TRBJ2-1|TRBV15|13
CATAGTALNEQFF
>few|TRBJ2-7|TRBV5-1|15
CASSVGTSGAYEQYF
>NA|TRBJ1-5|TRBV7-2|16
CASSFGGAAGNQPQHF